Presented here are 28 T cell receptor beta chains from one specimen sequenced in a study of CD8+ T cells in alopecia areata (dated by TCRdb to between 2017 and 2018). Receptor amplification or capture employed the immunoSEQ multiplex PCR assay. For TCR sequencing, RNA was extracted from every sample and reverse transcribed into cDNA to serve as template. In its TCRdb copy, this immuneACCESS table keeps in-frame sequences only and misses some clones. Where compared with another copy, unresolved V genes explain less than half of these, and the others have no known cause. The sample includes roughly 190,000 clones, with 45% to 75% observed a single time. Of the sample, around 0.69% falls within the top ten clones. The time point label, as the study defines it: 4 weeks on oral tofacitinib. Per the publication, the treatment or condition label means: oral pan-JAK inhibitor, 5-10 mg twice daily. Source: CD4+ T cells sorted from blood, taken at week 4, from a patient treated with tofacitinib. The receptor source for this set is a human donor with alopecia areata.

V is TRBV5-6 and J is TRBJ2-3; unclear D gene. The V gene lost 0 bases and the J gene lost 6 bases, with 2 bases spanning the gap. This CDR3 contains 11 residues. Germline V gene lookup returns CDR1 SGHDT and CDR2 YYEEEE. CDR3 sequence (DNA): TGTGCCAGCAGCTTGGTGGATACGCAGTATTTT. It encodes CASSLVDTQYF.

The chain's CDR3 is CASRNLETQYF. For the CDR3, the DNA is TGCGCCAGCCGCAATCTGGAGACCCAGTACTTC. The chain employs TRBV23-1 and TRBJ2-5; D is unclear. TRBV23-1 is an open reading frame whose function is uncertain. The V gene lost 8 bases and the J gene lost 5 bases, with 9 bases spanning the gap. The CDR3 loop spans 11 amino acids.

This chain links TRBV30 with TRBJ1-3; 10 nucleotides line up with TRBD1. Per the germline V gene, CDR1 is GTSNPN and CDR2 is SVGIG (reference sequence). The CDR3 covers 13 residues. V shed 6 bases, J shed 4 bases, and the junction held 3 bases outside the gene matches. The CDR3 DNA reads TGTGCCTGCGACAGGGGGCCAGGAAACACCATATATTTT. Encoded protein: CACDRGPGNTIYF.

The chain uses TRBV6-6 and TRBJ2-5, with D possibly matching TRBD2 (6 bases). The V end was cut by 6 bases, the J end by 0 bases, with 14 bases between. Germline CDR1 and CDR2: MNHNY and SVGAGI (reference sequence). The CDR3 runs 15 residues. CDR3 protein: CASSQLASDQETQYF. CDR3 bases: TGTGCCAGCAGCCAGTTAGCTAGCGACCAAGAGACCCAGTACTTC.

The genes are TRBV29-1 and TRBJ1-2; the D gene is possibly TRBD1 (6 bases). The CDR3 length is 15 residues. Trimming took off 6 bases at V and 5 bases at J, with 22 bases between the two ends. Per germline, CDR1 SQVTM and CDR2 ANQGSEA. The CDR3 loop is CSVPQVGGQLYGYTF. Here the CDR3 DNA reads TGCAGCGTCCCCCAGGTCGGGGGGCAGTTATATGGCTACACCTTC.

The rearrangement uses TRBV9 and TRBJ1-3; D possibly corresponds to TRBD1 (6 bases). CDR3 size: 14 residues. Trimming removed 1 base from V and 1 base from J, with 6 bases in between. The germline CDR1 and CDR2 sequences are SGDLS and YYNGEE. As DNA, the CDR3 is TGTGCCAGCAGCGTAACAGGGTCTGGAAACACCATATATTTT. This codes for CASSVTGSGNTIYF.

This clone has only one observation. The V and J genes are TRBV29-1 and TRBJ1-2, with TRBD1 matching 10 bases. CDR3 length: 13 amino acids. The V and J ends lost 4 bases and 3 bases, in that order; junction bases with no gene match: 2. In germline, CDR1 is SQVTM, CDR2 ANQGSEA. CDR3 nucleotide sequence: TGCAGCGTTGGGACAGGGGGAGACTATGGCTACACCTTC. This translates into CSVGTGGDYGYTF.

The rearrangement uses TRBV7-8 and TRBJ2-3; TRBD2 might be the D (6 bases). This CDR3 has 15 amino acids. The V and J ends lost 5 bases and 4 bases respectively, with 16 bases between them. The germline CDR1 and CDR2 sequences are SGHVS and FQNEAQ. CDR3: CASSAQRASSDTQYF. The CDR3 DNA follows: TGTGCCAGCAGCGCCCAGCGGGCGAGCTCAGATACGCAGTATTTT.

CDR3 sequence (DNA): TGTGCCAGCAGCCTGGACAGAAACACCGGGGAGCTGTTTTTT. It is translated as CASSLDRNTGELFF. V gene TRBV11-1 combines with J gene TRBJ2-2; D may be TRBD1 (6 bases). Trimming pared 5 bases from V and 2 bases from J, leaving 9 bases between. CDR3 size: 14 residues. CDR1 and CDR2 (germline): SGHAT, FQDESV (reference sequence).

DNA of the CDR3: TGTGCCAGCAGCAAACTCTCCGGTTACAATGAGCAGTTCTTC. Translated: CASSKLSGYNEQFF. The V call is TRBV9, the J call TRBJ2-1; D uncertain. Germline loops: CDR1 SGDLS, CDR2 YYNGEE. V was clipped by 4 bases and J by 4 bases, with 12 bases between them. The CDR3 is 14 amino acids.

J is TRBJ2-1 and V is TRBV5-1; D is ambiguous. Trimming removed 2 bases at V and 8 bases at J, with 11 bases between. This CDR3 spans 13 amino acids. Per the germline V gene, CDR1 is SGHRS and CDR2 is YFSETQ. The CDR3 DNA follows: TGCGCCAGCAGCTTTTCCCCTTTGGATGAGCAGTTCTTC. Encoded protein: CASSFSPLDEQFF.

The CDR3 nucleotides read TGCAGCGTTGTCGCGGGTTTTGGCTACACCTTC. As protein: CSVVAGFGYTF. V and J are TRBV29-1 and TRBJ1-2; D unclear. From germline, CDR1 is SQVTM and CDR2 ANQGSEA. Trimming took 4 bases from V and 7 from J, leaving 10 bases between them. CDR3 length: 11 amino acids.

This clone turned up a few times. This chain links TRBV6-1 with TRBJ2-1, with 13 positions matching TRBD2. The CDR3 loop spans 16 amino acids. Per germline, CDR1 MNHNS and CDR2 SASEGT. V dropped 4 bases and J dropped 9; count of bases not matched to a gene: 9. CDR3 loop: CASSGTSGSNQGEQFF. The CDR3 DNA reads as TGTGCCAGCAGTGGGACTAGCGGGAGTAATCAGGGTGAGCAGTTCTTC.

The chain has TRBV6-5 and TRBJ1-2, with 7 bases lining up with TRBD1. V lost 10 bases and J lost 2; bases outside the gene matches: 7. The CDR3 has 13 amino acids. Germline values: CDR1 MNHEY, CDR2 SVGAGI. CDR3 sequence (DNA): TGTGCCACAGGGGACAGACAAAACTATGGCTACACCTTC. This translates into CATGDRQNYGYTF.

The chain joins TRBV25-1 to TRBJ2-5; 9 nucleotides line up with TRBD1. The CDR3 totals 17 residues. J was trimmed by 4 bases and V by 4 bases; bases with no gene match: 13. The germline CDR1 and CDR2 sequences are MGHDK and SYGVNS. CDR3 protein: CASSARDRAMEGETQYF. DNA for the CDR3: TGTGCCAGCAGTGCCCGGGACAGGGCAATGGAGGGAGAGACCCAGTACTTC.

The V gene is TRBV4-2, the J gene TRBJ1-2, with 10 bases that match TRBD1. Germline loops: CDR1 LGHNA, CDR2 YNFKEQ. Trimming cost V 11 bases and J 8 bases; bases outside gene matches: 17. The CDR3 runs 15 residues. This CDR3 reads CASSLGQGMQAGYTF. DNA for the CDR3: TGTGCCTCCTCCTTGGGACAGGGGATGCAAGCAGGCTACACCTTC.

This chain uses TRBV6-1 with TRBJ2-7; D not certain. Trimming took 6 bases from V and 7 from J, leaving 13 bases between them. Germline V gene lookup returns CDR1 MNHNS and CDR2 SASEGT. The CDR3 covers 12 residues. CDR3 nucleotide sequence: TGTGCCAGCAGGGGCAGCTCGCGGGAGCAGTACTTC. The encoded protein is CASRGSSREQYF.

The chain is built from TRBV15 and TRBJ2-5; D not resolved. CDR3 length equals 14 residues. CDR1 and CDR2 (germline): LNHNV, YYDKDF (reference sequence). The V and J ends lost 1 base and 2 bases respectively, with 8 bases between them. The CDR3 DNA reads as TGTGCCACCAGCAGAGGGGCAACACAAGAGACCCAGTACTTC. It yields the protein CATSRGATQETQYF.

This clone was observed a few times. The rearrangement links TRBV7-8 to TRBJ2-1; D ambiguous. V was cut by 0 bases and J by 6 bases, with 9 bases left in between. This CDR3 spans 14 amino acids. The germline CDR1 and CDR2 sequences are SGHVS and FQNEAQ. The CDR3 nucleotides read TGTGCCAGCAGCTTAGCCCTAACGCGCAATGAGCAGTTCTTC. It yields the protein CASSLALTRNEQFF.

The CDR3 DNA reads as TGTGCCAGCAGCACGGGGGGGAGAACAGATACGCAGTATTTT. Translated, it gives CASSTGGRTDTQYF. The J gene is TRBJ2-3, the V gene TRBV9, with 8 bases matching TRBD2. CDR3 length: 14 residues. Germline values: CDR1 SGDLS, CDR2 YYNGEE. V shed 4 bases, J shed 3 bases, and the junction held 4 bases outside the gene matches. Combining the CDR3 with reference TRBV9 and TRBJ2-3 gives the whole variable domain DSGVTQTPKHLITATGQRVTLRCSPRSGDLSVYWYQQSLDQGLQFLIQYYNGEERAKGNILERFSAQQFPDLHSELNLSSLELGDSALYFCASSTGGRTDTQYFGPGTRLTVL.

The chain uses TRBV6-5 and TRBJ2-1; the match to TRBD2 covers 7 bases. CDR1 MNHEY and CDR2 SVGAGI come from the germline V gene. The V gene end was trimmed by 6 bases and the J gene end by 2 bases; junction bases not matched to a gene: 4. CDR3 size: 14 residues. CDR3: CASRPSGTYNEQFF. CDR3 bases: TGTGCCAGCAGGCCTAGCGGCACCTACAATGAGCAGTTCTTC.

The chain employs TRBV29-1 and TRBJ2-7; 8 bases are a match to TRBD1. Germline CDR1 and CDR2: SQVTM and ANQGSEA. Trimming removed 6 bases from V and 3 bases from J; junction bases left unmatched: 4. The CDR3 totals 12 residues. This CDR3 reads CSVRQGRYEQYF. The CDR3 DNA reads as TGCAGCGTCAGACAGGGGCGCTACGAGCAGTACTTC.

The chain joins TRBV7-2 to TRBJ2-5, with 9 bases that match TRBD1. The trim removed 5 bases at V and 2 bases at J, leaving 9 bases unmatched. The CDR3 is 16 amino acids. In germline, CDR1 is SGHTA, CDR2 FQGNSA. The CDR3 nucleotides are TGTGCCAGCAGCCAGCAGTCCGACAGGGGGCAAGAGACCCAGTACTTC. Its protein product is CASSQQSDRGQETQYF.

The V and J genes are TRBV29-1 and TRBJ2-3; D uncertain. This CDR3 has 12 amino acids. V lost 7 bases and J lost 3, with 11 bases in between. Germline assignment: CDR1 SQVTM and CDR2 ANQGSEA. The CDR3, as DNA: TGCAGCGCCGAGAGATCAACAGATACGCAGTATTTT. Protein sequence: CSAERSTDTQYF.

The chain links TRBV11-2 to TRBJ1-2; D is unresolved. The CDR3 runs to 13 residues. The V and J ends lost 1 base and 5 bases respectively, with 8 bases between them. CDR1 and CDR2 from the germline V gene are SGHAT and FQNNGV. The CDR3 region is CASSLGGFYGYTF. Here the CDR3 DNA reads TGTGCCAGCAGCTTAGGAGGGTTTTATGGCTACACCTTC.

This clone was detected only a few times. This chain links TRBV29-1 with TRBJ1-4; the match to TRBD1 covers 7 bases. J lost 8 bases, V lost 6 bases, and 9 bases had no gene match. This CDR3 comprises 13 residues. Looked up from germline, CDR1 is SQVTM and CDR2 is ANQGSEA. The CDR3 DNA reads as TGCAGCGTCGTTACAGGGGCGGGAGAAAAACTGTTTTTT. Translated, it gives CSVVTGAGEKLFF.

The chain has TRBV30 and TRBJ1-1; no definite D call. The CDR3 spans 14 residues. In germline, CDR1 is GTSNPN, CDR2 SVGIG (reference sequence). Deletions cut 2 bases from V and 1 base from J, with 11 bases between. The CDR3, as DNA: TGTGCCTGGAGTAGAGGGCAGCAGAACACTGAAGCTTTCTTT. It is translated as CAWSRGQQNTEAFF. The full variable domain, in which reference TRBV30 and TRBJ1-1 provide the parts outside the CDR3, is SQTIHQWPATLVQPVGSPLSLECTVEGTSNPNLYWYRQAAGRGLQLLFYSVGIGQISSEVPQNLSASRPQDRQFILSSKKLLLSDSGFYLCAWSRGQQNTEAFFGQGTRLTVV.

The V and J genes are TRBV10-3 and TRBJ1-1, with 7 positions matching TRBD1. J was trimmed by 0 bases and V by 3 bases; bases with no gene match: 4. The CDR3 covers 15 residues. Looked up from germline, CDR1 is ENHRY and CDR2 is SYGVKD. CDR3 residues: CAISEPGQLNTEAFF. CDR3 nucleotide sequence: TGTGCCATCAGTGAACCGGGACAGCTGAACACTGAAGCTTTCTTT.